These T cell receptor beta chains were read from a single sample in a study of shared clonotypes between healthy human individuals. TCRdb keeps only in-frame clones here, not all; method: immunoSEQ multiplex PCR. This sample has about 2.4 million clones, with over 85% found just once. Sequencing was done on a sample of naive CD4+ T cells from PBMCs. All receptors come from a man aged 18 to 29 in good health. Some clones in this sample may be carry-over from other donors' samples. Both conserved end residues are trimmed from each CDR3. Each record gives: D gene, clone size, V gene, CDR3 protein. A D gene is named only where the DNA matches it firmly. Clone size is given for some rows only: seen once, a few or many times, or a class if the clone is expanded.

TRBD2 . TRBV4-3 ASASSSGTNTGELF
TRBD1 once TRBV28 ASSLPRTGLRNQPQH
. . TRBV18 ASSPQQVLSSAYNEQF
. . TRBV7-9 ASSSRGGNTEAF
TRBD1 . TRBV7-9 ASSPQGQIWNYGYT
. . TRBV5-1 ASSFNPGASTDTQY
. once TRBV7-9 ASSTKGGPS
. . TRBV7-9 ASSQANYGYT
TRBD1 . TRBV18 ASSPRTGGEEAF
. . TRBV10-3 AISESTPGNQPQH
. . TRBV4-3 ASSQVRTGANVLT
. . TRBV7-3 ASSLSGGIPDTQY
. . TRBV6-4 ASSDSPDTEAF
TRBD1 . TRBV7-2 ASSPGQGNIQY
TRBD2 . TRBV7-2 ASRGGLAGPNEQF
. . TRBV18 ASSPPSSLYEQY
TRBD1 few TRBV4-2 ASSPPDREVTEAF
TRBD1 . TRBV7-9 ASSSPPTGQISYNEQF